Shown below are 28 T cell receptor beta chains from a single sample sequenced in a study of regulatory T cells in long-lasting Graves disease. Stated time point: persistent/refractory GD, antithyroid drugs over 5 years with positive TRAb. RNA from PBMCs was the source of the TCR library. CDR3-region Arm-PCR and iRepertoire HTBI primers produced the TCR beta libraries. One entry per CDR3 protein results from TCRdb running MiXCR on the multiplex PCR reads. The repertoire includes under 500,000 distinct CDR3 sequences, 20% to 25% of them detected once, and less than 25% sits in the top ten. The sequenced sample was peripheral blood mononuclear cells (PBMCs), obtained when the disease was refractory, from a patient treated with antithyroid drugs. Every receptor here comes from a female donor with Graves disease.

Only a few counts were recorded for this clonotype. This chain connects TRBV6-1 to TRBJ2-7; D is unresolved. V gave up 3 bases and J gave up 6 bases, with 15 bases separating them. Germline V gene data show CDR1 as MNHNS and CDR2 as SASEGT. The CDR3 has 14 amino acids. CDR3 sequence (DNA): TGTGCCAGCAGTGACGGACCCGATACTGCCGAGCAGTACTTC. Residues: CASSDGPDTAEQYF.

This clonotype was detected only a few times. The CDR3 DNA follows: TGTGCCAGTAGTGGGACAGGGTCCGGGGCCAACGTCCTGACTTTC. Amino acids: CASSGTGSGANVLTF. This sequence joins TRBV19 and TRBJ2-6; 9 positions match TRBD1. CDR3 length: 15 residues. CDR1 LNHDA and CDR2 SQIVND come from the germline V gene (reference sequence). The ends lost 5 bases at V and 4 bases at J; junction bases unmatched: 3.

A few counts support this clonotype. This chain links TRBV4-1 with TRBJ1-1, with D perhaps TRBD1 (6 bases). Germline lookup yields CDR1 MGHRA and CDR2 YSYEKL. V was shortened by 8 bases and J by 0 bases, with 13 bases between the two germline ends. The CDR3 covers 14 residues. CDR3 coding DNA: TGCGCCAGCCTCCGGGGGGACATGAACACTGAAGCTTTCTTT. It yields the protein CASLRGDMNTEAFF.

This sequence joins TRBV19 and TRBJ1-3; tentative D call: TRBD1 (5 bases). Trimming cost V 4 bases and J 5 bases, with 12 bases left between them. There are 14 residues in the CDR3. Germline CDR1 is LNHDA and CDR2 is SQIVND (reference sequence). Here the CDR3 DNA reads TGTGCCAGTAGTAACACCGGGACCAGAAACACCATATATTTT. It yields the protein CASSNTGTRNTIYF.

This chain joins TRBV5-1 and TRBJ2-2, with D possibly called TRBD1 or TRBD2 (5 bases each). The V gene's germline CDR1 is SGHRS and CDR2 YFSETQ. The CDR3 extends over 15 amino acids. Deletions cut 5 bases from V and 3 bases from J, with 14 bases between. The CDR3 DNA sequence: TGCGCCAGCAGAGGTGGGACCCGGGACACCGGGGAGCTGTTTTTT. This sequence encodes CASRGGTRDTGELFF.

This clonotype occurred a few times. This CDR3 reads CASSFEQGGGSPLHF. The DNA for the CDR3 is TGCGCCAGCAGCTTCGAACAGGGGGGGGGTTCACCCCTCCACTTT. The chain links TRBV5-1 to TRBJ1-6; 8 positions match TRBD1. The CDR3 is 15 residues long. J was trimmed by 9 bases and V by 2 bases; bases with no gene match: 7. Germline assignment: CDR1 SGHRS and CDR2 YFSETQ.

V usage is TRBV7-2 and J usage is TRBJ2-3; D gene ambiguous. V was pared by 2 bases and J by 9 bases, with 6 bases between. There are 11 residues in the CDR3. From germline, CDR1 is SGHTA and CDR2 FQGNSA. The CDR3 protein is CASSLPKTQYF. CDR3 bases: TGTGCCAGCAGCTTACCCAAAACGCAGTATTTT. The entire variable domain, with the rest obtained from reference TRBV7-2 and TRBJ2-3, is as follows: GAGVSQSPSNKVTEKGKDVELRCDPISGHTALYWYRQSLGQGLEFLIYFQGNSAPDKSGLPSDRFSAERTGGSVSTLTIQRTQQEDSAVYLCASSLPKTQYFGPGTRLTVL.

Comments on this clonotype: A much larger clone differs by one base, so this may be a read error. The chain combines TRBV27 with TRBJ1-1; D ambiguous. Germline CDR1 reads MNHEY; CDR2 reads SMNVEV (reference sequence). CDR3 length equals 16 residues. CDR3: CASSLYAGILNTETFF. The CDR3 nucleotides are TGTGCCAGCAGTTTATATGCCGGGATTTTGAACACTGAAACTTTCTTT.

This clonotype was seen more than once but under ten times. The chain carries TRBV27 and TRBJ1-5, with a weak D call TRBD1 (5 bases). V was clipped by 0 bases and J by 6 bases, with 21 bases between them. In germline, CDR1 is MNHEY, CDR2 SMNVEV (reference sequence). This CDR3 comprises 18 residues. The CDR3 DNA is TGTGCCAGCAGTTTATCGTTGGTAGGTCCAGATCAGGGTCAGCCCCAGCATTTT. Translating it yields CASSLSLVGPDQGQPQHF.

The chain employs TRBV7-9 and TRBJ1-1; no definite D call. The V end was cut by 3 bases, the J end by 5 bases, with 13 bases between. The germline V gene has CDR1 SEHNR and CDR2 FQNEAQ (reference sequence). The CDR3 spans 14 residues. DNA for the CDR3: TGTGCCAGCAGCTTGAGCCCGCCTGGGACTGAAGCTTTCTTT. Protein sequence: CASSLSPPGTEAFF.

Turning to this clonotype: Being one base from a much bigger clone, this may be a read error. V and J are TRBV6-1 and TRBJ1-1; D gene uncertain. CDR3 length equals 14 residues. CDR1 MNHNS and CDR2 SASEGT come from the germline V gene. CDR3 DNA: TGTGCCTGCAGCACCCGAGGGAGGAGCACTGAAGCTTTCTTT. It translates to CACSTRGRSTEAFF.

This chain joins TRBV29-1 and TRBJ2-7, with D maybe TRBD1 (6 bases). The CDR3 spans 14 residues. With 6 bases removed from V and 2 bases from J, the gap between germline ends came to 17 bases. The V gene's germline CDR1 is SQVTM and CDR2 ANQGSEA. CDR3 coding DNA: TGCAGCGTCAAGACTAAGACAGGACCCTACGAGCAGTACTTC. Amino acids: CSVKTKTGPYEQYF.

As to this clonotype: This may be a read error: a much more frequent sequence differs by one nucleotide. The chain employs TRBV12-3 or TRBV12-4 and TRBJ1-5; D remains ambiguous. V lost 3 bases and J 6 bases, leaving 12 bases between the germline ends. This CDR3 comprises 14 residues. The CDR3 DNA is TGTGCCAGCAGTTTGGGCGCTATAAGTCAGCCCCAGCATTTT. Translation: CASSLGAISQPQHF.

V usage is TRBV18 and J usage is TRBJ1-1; D uncertain. The CDR3 extends over 15 amino acids. CDR1 and CDR2 (germline): KGHSH, LQKENI. The V end lost 0 bases, the J end lost 2 bases, and 10 bases lay between the germline ends. The CDR3 DNA is TGTGCCAGCTCACCACCGGCTCGAGGAAACACTGAAGCTTTCTTT. Translating it yields CASSPPARGNTEAFF.

This clonotype showed up many times. J is TRBJ2-2 and V is TRBV12-3 or TRBV12-4; TRBD1 might be the D (6 bases). CDR3 length: 15 amino acids. V was trimmed by 1 base and J by 5 bases, leaving 11 bases between them. The chain's CDR3 is CASSLEGGYTGELFF. The CDR3 nucleotides are TGTGCCAGCAGTTTAGAAGGGGGATATACCGGGGAGCTGTTTTTT.

This clonotype was picked up many times. The J gene is TRBJ2-5, the V gene TRBV6-1; D may be TRBD1 or TRBD2 (5 bases each). Germline V lookup: CDR1 MNHNS, CDR2 SASEGT. The V gene lost 6 bases and the J gene lost 3 bases, with 17 bases spanning the gap. The length of the CDR3 is 15 residues. The CDR3 region has the DNA TGTGCCAGCAGCGCAACCGGGACCCCTAAAGAGACCCAGTACTTC. Amino acid sequence: CASSATGTPKETQYF.

The rearrangement uses TRBV5-6 and TRBJ2-1, with 13 positions matching TRBD2. The CDR3 loop spans 17 amino acids. Germline CDR1 SGHDT, CDR2 YYEEEE. V gave up 1 base and J gave up 3 bases; unmatched junction bases: 4. CDR3: CASSLPGLAGRYNEQFF. The CDR3 DNA follows: TGTGCCAGCAGCTTGCCGGGACTAGCGGGACGCTACAATGAGCAGTTCTTC.

This chain joins TRBV24-1 and TRBJ2-2; 13 bases fit TRBD2. The CDR3 consists of 20 residues. V gave up 0 bases and J gave up 1 base; unmatched junction bases: 7. CDR1 is KGHDR and CDR2 is SFDVKD in the germline V gene. In nucleotides, the CDR3 is TGTGCCACCAGTGATTTGAGGACTAGCGGGAGTCGGATGAACACCGGGGAGCTGTTTTTT. Its translation: CATSDLRTSGSRMNTGELFF.

The gene calls are TRBV7-2 and TRBJ1-5; no clear D gene. CDR1 SGHTA and CDR2 FQGNSA come from the germline V gene. Trimming cost V 3 bases and J 0 bases, with 18 bases left between them. The CDR3 totals 18 residues. CDR3 protein: CASSFDPLTVYSNQPQHF. CDR3 bases: TGTGCCAGCAGCTTCGACCCACTGACGGTCTATAGCAATCAGCCCCAGCATTTT. Using reference TRBV7-2 and TRBJ1-5 for the parts outside the CDR3, the full variable domain is GAGVSQSPSNKVTEKGKDVELRCDPISGHTALYWYRQSLGQGLEFLIYFQGNSAPDKSGLPSDRFSAERTGGSVSTLTIQRTQQEDSAVYLCASSFDPLTVYSNQPQHFGDGTRLSIL.

The table lists this clonotype with many counts. The chain links TRBV11-2 to TRBJ2-7; 11 nucleotides line up with TRBD1. Germline CDR1 is SGHAT and CDR2 is FQNNGV. The length of the CDR3 is 15 residues. J gave up 2 bases and V 9 bases, and 9 bases lay outside the gene matches. The CDR3 here is CARRSVGQGAYEQYF. DNA for the CDR3: TGTGCCAGGAGGAGCGTGGGACAGGGGGCCTACGAGCAGTACTTC.

This clonotype was counted ten times or more. The genes are TRBV7-9 and TRBJ2-7; no definite D call. Germline assignment: CDR1 SEHNR and CDR2 FQNEAQ (reference sequence). The CDR3 runs to 12 residues. Trimming pared 5 bases from V and 4 bases from J, leaving 9 bases between. The CDR3 sequence is CASSPAGYEQYF. CDR3 nucleotide sequence: TGTGCCAGCAGCCCAGCTGGTTACGAGCAGTACTTC.

The chain is built from TRBV4-3 and TRBJ2-7; D might be TRBD1 or TRBD2, each matching 6 bases. The CDR3 contains 15 residues. The V end was cut by 3 bases, the J end by 0 bases, with 12 bases between. Per the germline V gene, CDR1 is LGHNA and CDR2 is YSLEER. The DNA for the CDR3 is TGCGCCAGCAGCCAGGAGGGGGGTAGCTCCTACGAGCAGTACTTC. This sequence encodes CASSQEGGSSYEQYF.

This clonotype was found a few times. CDR3: CASFRWNTEAFF. In DNA form, the CDR3 reads TGTGCCAGCTTCCGTTGGAACACTGAAGCTTTCTTT. The rearrangement uses TRBV5-6 and TRBJ1-1; no definite D call. The V gene's germline CDR1 is SGHDT and CDR2 YYEEEE. V was cut by 7 bases and J by 1 base, with 8 bases left in between. There are 12 residues in the CDR3.

This chain links TRBV19 with TRBJ2-7; 7 bases agree with TRBD2. CDR3 length: 16 amino acids. In germline, CDR1 is LNHDA, CDR2 SQIVND (reference sequence). Trimming cost V 8 bases and J 0 bases; bases outside gene matches: 13. The CDR3 is CASSLGREVISYEQYF. CDR3 bases: TGTGCCAGTTCCTTGGGGAGGGAGGTCATCTCCTACGAGCAGTACTTC.

This clonotype has a handful of counts. V is TRBV29-1 and J is TRBJ2-7; perhaps TRBD1 as D (5 bases). Looked up from germline, CDR1 is SQVTM and CDR2 is ANQGSEA. Trimming stripped 4 bases from V and 6 bases from J, with 10 bases between. This CDR3 region has 11 residues. Here the CDR3 DNA reads TGCAGCGTTGGACAGACGTTCGAGCAGTACTTC. This sequence encodes CSVGQTFEQYF.

This clonotype appeared many times. The gene calls are TRBV11-2 and TRBJ2-7; TRBD1 agrees at 8 bases. V lost 5 bases and J lost 3; bases outside the gene matches: 12. This CDR3 contains 16 residues. Germline loops: CDR1 SGHAT, CDR2 FQNNGV. CDR3 residues: CASSPTRTGRVYEQYF. CDR3 coding DNA: TGTGCCAGCAGCCCGACCCGGACAGGGAGAGTCTACGAGCAGTACTTC.

The V call is TRBV6-2 or TRBV6-3, the J call TRBJ2-1; D call uncertain. The germline V gene has CDR1 MNHEY and CDR2 SVGEGT. Between the trimmed V and J ends, which lost 5 bases and 7 bases, there was a span of 15 bases. This CDR3 comprises 14 residues. CDR3 loop: CASSIDGQWNEQFF. The CDR3 DNA reads as TGTGCCAGCAGTATAGATGGTCAGTGGAATGAGCAGTTCTTC.

V usage is TRBV28 and J usage is TRBJ2-3; 11 bases map to TRBD2. Germline values: CDR1 MDHEN, CDR2 SYDVKM. Trimming took 7 bases from V and 4 from J; bases not matched to a gene: 22. The CDR3 contains 20 residues. The CDR3 DNA is TGTGCCAGCATTGACACACCGGGACTAGCGGCAACCTATGGGGCAGATACGCAGTATTTT. This codes for CASIDTPGLAATYGADTQYF.